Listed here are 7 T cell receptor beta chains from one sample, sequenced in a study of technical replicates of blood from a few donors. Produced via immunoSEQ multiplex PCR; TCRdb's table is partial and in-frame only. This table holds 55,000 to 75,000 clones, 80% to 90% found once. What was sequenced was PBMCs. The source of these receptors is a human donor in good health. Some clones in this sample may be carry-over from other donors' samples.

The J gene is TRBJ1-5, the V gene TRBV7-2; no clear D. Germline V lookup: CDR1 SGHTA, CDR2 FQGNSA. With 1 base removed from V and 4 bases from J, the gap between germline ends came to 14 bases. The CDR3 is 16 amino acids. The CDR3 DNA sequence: TGTGCCAGCAGCTTAGTTTCCGGGGAAAGGAATCAGCCCCAGCATTTT. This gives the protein CASSLVSGERNQPQHF.

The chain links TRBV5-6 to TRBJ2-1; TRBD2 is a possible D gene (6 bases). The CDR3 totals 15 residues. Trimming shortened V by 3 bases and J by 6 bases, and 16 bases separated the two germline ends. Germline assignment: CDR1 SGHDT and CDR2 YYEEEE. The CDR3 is CASSSAGGGVNEQFF. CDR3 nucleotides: TGTGCCAGCAGCTCTGCCGGTGGAGGGGTCAATGAGCAGTTCTTC.

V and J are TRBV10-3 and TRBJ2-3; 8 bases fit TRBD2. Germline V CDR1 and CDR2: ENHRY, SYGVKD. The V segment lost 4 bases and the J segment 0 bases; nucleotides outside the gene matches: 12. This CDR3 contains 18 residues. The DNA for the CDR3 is TGTGCCATCAGTGGGGGCCAGCGGGGGCTCACTAGCACAGATACGCAGTATTTT. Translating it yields CAISGGQRGLTSTDTQYF.

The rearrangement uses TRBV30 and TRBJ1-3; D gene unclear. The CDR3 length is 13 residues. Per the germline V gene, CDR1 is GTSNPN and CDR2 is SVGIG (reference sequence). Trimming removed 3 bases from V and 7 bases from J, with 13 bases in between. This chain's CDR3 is CAWREQGGNTIYF. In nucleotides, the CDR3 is TGTGCCTGGAGAGAACAAGGAGGTAACACCATATATTTT.

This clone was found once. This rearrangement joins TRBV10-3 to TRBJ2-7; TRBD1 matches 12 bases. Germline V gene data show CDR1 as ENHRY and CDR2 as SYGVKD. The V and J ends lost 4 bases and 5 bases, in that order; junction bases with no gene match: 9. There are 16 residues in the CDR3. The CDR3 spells CAISASRDRGLNEQYF. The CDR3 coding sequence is TGTGCCATCAGTGCATCCCGGGACAGGGGGCTCAACGAGCAGTACTTC.

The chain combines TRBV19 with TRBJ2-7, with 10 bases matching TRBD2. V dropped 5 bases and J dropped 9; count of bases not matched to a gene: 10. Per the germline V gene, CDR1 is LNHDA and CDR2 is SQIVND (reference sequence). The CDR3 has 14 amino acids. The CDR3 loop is CASSWTSGGGAQYF. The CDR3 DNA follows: TGTGCCAGTAGTTGGACTAGCGGAGGGGGGGCGCAGTACTTC.

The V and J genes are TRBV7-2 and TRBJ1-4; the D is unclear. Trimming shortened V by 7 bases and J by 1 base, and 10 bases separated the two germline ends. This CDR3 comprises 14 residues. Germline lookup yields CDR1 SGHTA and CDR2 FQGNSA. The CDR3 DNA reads TGTGCCAGCACCCTTAGTGGAACTAATGAAAAACTGTTTTTT. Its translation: CASTLSGTNEKLFF.